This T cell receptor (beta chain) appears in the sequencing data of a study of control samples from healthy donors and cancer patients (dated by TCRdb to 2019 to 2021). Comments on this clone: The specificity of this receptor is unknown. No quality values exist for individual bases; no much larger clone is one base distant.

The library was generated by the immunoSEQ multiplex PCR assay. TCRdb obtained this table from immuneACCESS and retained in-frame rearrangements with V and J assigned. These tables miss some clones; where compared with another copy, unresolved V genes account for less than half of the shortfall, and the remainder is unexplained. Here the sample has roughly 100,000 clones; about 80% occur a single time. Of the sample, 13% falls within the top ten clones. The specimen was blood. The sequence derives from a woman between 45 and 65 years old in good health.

The CDR3 reads as follows: CSVQGARYEQFF. The DNA sequence reads TGCAGCGTTCAGGGGGCACGCTATGAGCAGTTCTTC. Rearrangement joined TRBV29-1 to TRBJ2-1; 8 bases in the middle match TRBD1. Reading from cysteine to phenylalanine, the CDR3 counts 12 amino acids. Kept here is only the CDR3 DNA, which spans 36 bases and is read in frame from base 1. V has 5 bases trimmed and J has 8 bases trimmed; junction bases matching no gene number 5. Looking up the germline V gene yields CDR1 SQVTM and CDR2 ANQGSEA.